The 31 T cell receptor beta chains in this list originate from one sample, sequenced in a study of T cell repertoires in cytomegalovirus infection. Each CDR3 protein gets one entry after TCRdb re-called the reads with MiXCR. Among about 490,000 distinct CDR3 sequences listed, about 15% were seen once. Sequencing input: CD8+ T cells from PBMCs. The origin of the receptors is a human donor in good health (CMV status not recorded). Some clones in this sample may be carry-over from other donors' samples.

The CDR3, as DNA: TGTGCCAGCAGTTCCCCGGGCAGGAGCTCCTACGAGCAGTACTTC. This sequence encodes CASSSPGRSSYEQYF. The J gene is TRBJ2-7, the V gene TRBV6-5; D gene ambiguous. V was shortened by 4 bases and J by 0 bases, with 13 bases between the two germline ends. The CDR3 sequence is 15 residues long. Germline V CDR1 and CDR2: MNHEY, SVGAGI.

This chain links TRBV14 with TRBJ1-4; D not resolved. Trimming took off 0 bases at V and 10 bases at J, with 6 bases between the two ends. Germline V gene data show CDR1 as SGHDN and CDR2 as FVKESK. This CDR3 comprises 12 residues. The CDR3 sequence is CASSQDRVKLFF. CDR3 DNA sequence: TGTGCCAGCAGCCAAGATCGGGTAAAACTGTTTTTT.

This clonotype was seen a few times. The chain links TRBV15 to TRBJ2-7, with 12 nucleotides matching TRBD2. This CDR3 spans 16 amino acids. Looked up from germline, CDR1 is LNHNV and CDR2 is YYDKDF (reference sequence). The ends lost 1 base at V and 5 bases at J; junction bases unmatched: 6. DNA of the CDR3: TGTGCCACCAGCAGAGTCCTAGCGGGAGGGGACAACGAGCAGTACTTC. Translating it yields CATSRVLAGGDNEQYF.

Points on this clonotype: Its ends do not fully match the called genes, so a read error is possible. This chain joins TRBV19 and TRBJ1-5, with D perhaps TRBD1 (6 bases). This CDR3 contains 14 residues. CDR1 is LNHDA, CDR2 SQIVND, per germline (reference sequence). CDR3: CASTPGESNEPQHF. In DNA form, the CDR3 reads TGTGCCAGTACTCCAGGGGAGAGCAATGAGCCCCAGCATTTT.

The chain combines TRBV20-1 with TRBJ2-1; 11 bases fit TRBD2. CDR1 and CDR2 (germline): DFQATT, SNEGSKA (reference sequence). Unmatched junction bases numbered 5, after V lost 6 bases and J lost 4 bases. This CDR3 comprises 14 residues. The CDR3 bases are TGCAGTGCCTCCCTAGCGGGGGGTTACAATGAGCAGTTCTTC. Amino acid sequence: CSASLAGGYNEQFF.

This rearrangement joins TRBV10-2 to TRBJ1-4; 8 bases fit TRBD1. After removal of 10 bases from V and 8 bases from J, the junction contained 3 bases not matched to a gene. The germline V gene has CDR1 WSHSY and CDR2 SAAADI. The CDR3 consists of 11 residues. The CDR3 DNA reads TGCGCCACCCGGGACAGGGAAAAACTGTTTTTT. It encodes CATRDREKLFF.

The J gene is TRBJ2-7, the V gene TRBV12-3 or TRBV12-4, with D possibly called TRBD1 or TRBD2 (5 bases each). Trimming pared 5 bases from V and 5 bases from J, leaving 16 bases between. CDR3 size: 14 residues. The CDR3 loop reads CASSDGPRGDEQYF. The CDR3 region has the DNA TGTGCCAGCAGTGACGGACCCCGAGGGGACGAGCAGTACTTC.

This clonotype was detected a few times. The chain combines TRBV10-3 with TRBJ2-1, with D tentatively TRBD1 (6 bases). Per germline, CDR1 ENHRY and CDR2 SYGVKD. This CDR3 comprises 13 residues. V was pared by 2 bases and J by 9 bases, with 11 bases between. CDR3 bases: TGTGCCATCAGTGAGCAACAGGGAACTGAGCAGTTCTTC. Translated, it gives CAISEQQGTEQFF.

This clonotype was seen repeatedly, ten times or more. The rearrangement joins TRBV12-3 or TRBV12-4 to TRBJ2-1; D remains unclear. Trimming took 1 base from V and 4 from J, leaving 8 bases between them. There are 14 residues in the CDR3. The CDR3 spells CASSLGNEYNEQFF. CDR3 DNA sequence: TGTGCCAGCAGTTTAGGGAACGAGTACAATGAGCAGTTCTTC.

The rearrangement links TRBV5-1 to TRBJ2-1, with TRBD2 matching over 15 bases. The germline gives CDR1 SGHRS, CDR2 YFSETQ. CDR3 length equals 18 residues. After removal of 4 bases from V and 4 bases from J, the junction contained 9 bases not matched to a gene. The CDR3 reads CASSPRTSGGAQYNEQFF. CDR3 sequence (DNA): TGCGCCAGCAGCCCGCGGACTAGCGGGGGGGCCCAGTACAATGAGCAGTTCTTC.

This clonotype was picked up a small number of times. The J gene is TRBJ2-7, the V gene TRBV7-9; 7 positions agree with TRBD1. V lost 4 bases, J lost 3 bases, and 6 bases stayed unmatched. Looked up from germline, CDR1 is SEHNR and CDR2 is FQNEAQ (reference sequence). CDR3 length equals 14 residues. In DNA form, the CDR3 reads TGTGCCAGCAGCTGGCCCGGGACAGTCTACGAGCAGTACTTC. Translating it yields CASSWPGTVYEQYF.

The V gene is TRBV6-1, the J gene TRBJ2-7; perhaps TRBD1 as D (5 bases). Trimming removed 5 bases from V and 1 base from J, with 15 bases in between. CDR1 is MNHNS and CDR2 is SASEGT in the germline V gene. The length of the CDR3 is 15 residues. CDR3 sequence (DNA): TGTGCCAGCAGTCCTACGCTACAGGAATCCTACGAGCAGTACTTC. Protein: CASSPTLQESYEQYF.

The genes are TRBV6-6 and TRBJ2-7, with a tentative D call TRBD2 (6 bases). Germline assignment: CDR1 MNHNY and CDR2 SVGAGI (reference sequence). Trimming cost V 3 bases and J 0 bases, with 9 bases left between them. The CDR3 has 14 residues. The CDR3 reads CASSYRESSYEQYF. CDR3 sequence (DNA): TGTGCCAGCAGTTATCGGGAGAGCTCCTACGAGCAGTACTTC.

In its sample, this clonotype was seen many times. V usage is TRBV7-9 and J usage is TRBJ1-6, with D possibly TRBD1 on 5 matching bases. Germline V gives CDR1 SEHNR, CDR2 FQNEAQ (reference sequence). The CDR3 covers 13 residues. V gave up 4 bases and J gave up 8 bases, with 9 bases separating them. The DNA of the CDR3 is TGTGCCAGCAGCTCTGACAGTTATTCACCCCTCCACTTT. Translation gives CASSSDSYSPLHF.

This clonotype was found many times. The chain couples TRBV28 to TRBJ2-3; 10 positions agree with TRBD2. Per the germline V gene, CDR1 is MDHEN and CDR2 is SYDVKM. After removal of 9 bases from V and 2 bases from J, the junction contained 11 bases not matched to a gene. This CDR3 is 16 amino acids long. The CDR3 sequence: CASSLLSGRATDTQYF. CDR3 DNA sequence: TGTGCCAGTTCCCTTCTCAGCGGGAGGGCCACAGATACGCAGTATTTT.

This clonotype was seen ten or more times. The CDR3 DNA reads as TGTGCCAGCAGCACCGGGCCCCTCCTTAACACCGGGGAGCTGTTTTTT. Its protein is CASSTGPLLNTGELFF. The J gene is TRBJ2-2, the V gene TRBV27; no reliable D call. The CDR3 is 16 amino acids. The germline CDR1 and CDR2 sequences are MNHEY and SMNVEV (reference sequence). Trimming stripped 6 bases from V and 2 bases from J, with 16 bases between.

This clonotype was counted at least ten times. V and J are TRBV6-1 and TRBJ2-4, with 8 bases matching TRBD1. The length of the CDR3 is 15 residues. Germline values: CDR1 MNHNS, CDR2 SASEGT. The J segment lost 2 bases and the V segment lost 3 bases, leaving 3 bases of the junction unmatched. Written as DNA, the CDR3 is TGTGCCAGCAGTGAGAGACAGGGGACCAAAAACATTCAGTACTTC. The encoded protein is CASSERQGTKNIQYF.

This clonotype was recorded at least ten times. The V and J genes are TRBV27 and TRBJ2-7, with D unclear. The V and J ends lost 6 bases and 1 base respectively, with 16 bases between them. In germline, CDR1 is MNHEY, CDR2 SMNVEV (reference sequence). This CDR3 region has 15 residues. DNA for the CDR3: TGTGCCAGCAGCACCTTGACGTCTCCATCCTACGAGCAGTACTTC. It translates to CASSTLTSPSYEQYF.

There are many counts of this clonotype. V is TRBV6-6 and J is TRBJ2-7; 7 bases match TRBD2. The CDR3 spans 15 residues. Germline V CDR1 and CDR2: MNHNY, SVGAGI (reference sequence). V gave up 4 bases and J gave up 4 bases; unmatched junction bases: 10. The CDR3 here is CASSFVWREGYEQYF. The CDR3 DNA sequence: TGTGCCAGCAGTTTTGTCTGGAGGGAGGGTTACGAGCAGTACTTC.

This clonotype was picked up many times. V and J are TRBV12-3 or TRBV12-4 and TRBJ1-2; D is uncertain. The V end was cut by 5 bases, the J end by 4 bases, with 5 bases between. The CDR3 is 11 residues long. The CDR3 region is CASSLTYGYTF. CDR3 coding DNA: TGTGCCAGCAGTCTCACCTATGGCTACACCTTC.

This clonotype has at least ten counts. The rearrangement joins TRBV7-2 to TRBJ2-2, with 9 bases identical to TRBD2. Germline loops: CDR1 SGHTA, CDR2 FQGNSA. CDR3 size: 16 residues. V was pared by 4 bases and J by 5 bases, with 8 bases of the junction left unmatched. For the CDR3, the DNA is TGTGCCAGCAGCTGGGGGACTAGCCCAGGGACCGGGGAGCTGTTTTTT. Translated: CASSWGTSPGTGELFF. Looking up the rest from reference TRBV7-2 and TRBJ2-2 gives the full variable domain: GAGVSQSPSNKVTEKGKDVELRCDPISGHTALYWYRQSLGQGLEFLIYFQGNSAPDKSGLPSDRFSAERTGGSVSTLTIQRTQQEDSAVYLCASSWGTSPGTGELFFGEGSRLTVL.

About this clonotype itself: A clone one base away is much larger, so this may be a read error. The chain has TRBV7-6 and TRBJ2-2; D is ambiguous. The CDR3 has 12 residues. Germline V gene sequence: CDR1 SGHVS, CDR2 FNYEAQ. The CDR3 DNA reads TGTACCAGCAGCTTAAGTTCCGGGCAGCTGTTTTTT. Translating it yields CTSSLSSGQLFF.

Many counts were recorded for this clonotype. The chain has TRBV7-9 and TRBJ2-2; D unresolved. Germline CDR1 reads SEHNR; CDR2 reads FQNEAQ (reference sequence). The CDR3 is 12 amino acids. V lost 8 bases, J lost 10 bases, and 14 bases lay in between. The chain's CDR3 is CASGNRVEELFF. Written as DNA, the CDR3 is TGTGCCAGCGGAAATAGAGTTGAGGAGCTGTTTTTT.

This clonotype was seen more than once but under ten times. The CDR3: CASSLTSLETQYF. DNA of the CDR3: TGTGCCAGCAGCCTCACTAGCTTAGAGACCCAGTACTTC. This chain connects TRBV11-2 to TRBJ2-5, with D possibly TRBD2 on 6 matching bases. CDR3 length: 13 amino acids. In germline, CDR1 is SGHAT, CDR2 FQNNGV. The ends were cut back, 5 bases at V and 4 bases at J, with 11 bases in the middle.

The CDR3 protein is CASSPLGGRSHGEQFF. The CDR3 nucleotides read TGTGCCAGCAGTCCACTCGGCGGGAGGTCCCATGGTGAGCAGTTCTTC. V is TRBV6-5 and J is TRBJ2-1; TRBD2 aligns across 8 bases. V shed 5 bases, J shed 9 bases, and the junction held 15 bases outside the gene matches. The CDR3 is 16 amino acids. CDR1 MNHEY and CDR2 SVGAGI come from the germline V gene.

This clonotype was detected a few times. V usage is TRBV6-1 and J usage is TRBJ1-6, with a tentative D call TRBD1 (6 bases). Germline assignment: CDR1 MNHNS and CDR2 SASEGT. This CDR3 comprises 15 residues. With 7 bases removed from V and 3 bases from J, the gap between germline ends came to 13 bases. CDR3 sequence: CASTLQGNYNSPLHF. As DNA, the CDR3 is TGTGCCAGCACCCTACAGGGAAACTATAATTCACCCCTCCACTTT.

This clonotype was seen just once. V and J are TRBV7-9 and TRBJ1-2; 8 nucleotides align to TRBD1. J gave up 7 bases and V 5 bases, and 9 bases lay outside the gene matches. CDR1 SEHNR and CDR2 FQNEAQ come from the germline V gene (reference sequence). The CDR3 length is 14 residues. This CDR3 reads CASSPLPGGSGYTF. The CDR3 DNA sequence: TGTGCCAGCAGCCCTCTTCCAGGGGGCAGTGGCTACACCTTC.

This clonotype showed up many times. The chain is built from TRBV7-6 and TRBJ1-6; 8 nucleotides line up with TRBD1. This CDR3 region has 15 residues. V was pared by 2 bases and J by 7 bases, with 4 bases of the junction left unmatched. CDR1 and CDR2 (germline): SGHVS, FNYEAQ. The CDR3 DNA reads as TGTGCCAGCAGCTTAACGGACAGGGCGAATTCACCCCTCCACTTT. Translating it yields CASSLTDRANSPLHF.

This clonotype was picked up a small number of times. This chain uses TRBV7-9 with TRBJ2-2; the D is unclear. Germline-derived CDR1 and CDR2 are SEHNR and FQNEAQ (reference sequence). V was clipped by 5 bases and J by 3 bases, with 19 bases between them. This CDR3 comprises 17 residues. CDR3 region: CASSDTYSAPYTGELFF. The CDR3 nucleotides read TGTGCCAGCAGCGATACGTACAGTGCCCCTTACACCGGGGAGCTGTTTTTT.

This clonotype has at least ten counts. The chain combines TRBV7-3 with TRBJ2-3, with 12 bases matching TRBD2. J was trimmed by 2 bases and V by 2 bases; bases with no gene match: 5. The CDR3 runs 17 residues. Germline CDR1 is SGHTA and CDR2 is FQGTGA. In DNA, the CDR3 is TGTGCCAGCAGCTTAGGAACTAGCGGGGGGCTCACAGATACGCAGTATTTT. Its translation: CASSLGTSGGLTDTQYF.

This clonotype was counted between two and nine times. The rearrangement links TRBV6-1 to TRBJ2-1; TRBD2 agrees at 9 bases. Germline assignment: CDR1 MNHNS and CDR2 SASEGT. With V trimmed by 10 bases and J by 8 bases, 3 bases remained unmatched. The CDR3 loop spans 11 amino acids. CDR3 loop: CATGTSYEQFF. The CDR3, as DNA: TGTGCCACCGGGACTAGCTATGAGCAGTTCTTC.